Listed below are T cell receptor beta chains from one sample, sequenced in a study of regulatory and conventional T cells in RAG deficiency. Method: immunoSEQ multiplex PCR; TCRdb's copy keeps in-frame clones and lacks some. The sample includes about 32,000 clones, about nine tenths seen only once; the top ten take roughly 13%. The same data also went into a second study, on regulatory T cells.

Sequencing was carried out using CD8+ T cells sorted from blood. Source of these receptors: a human donor in good health. The CDR3 runs from the conserved cysteine through the conserved F or W. The D gene is left open where the match is weak. Clone size is not always given. Where it is, it says once, few, many or a class for expanded clones.

j_gene: TRBJ1-1; d_gene: .; v_gene: TRBV27; abundance: .; CDR3nt: TGTGCCAGCAGTTTGGGCAGGAACACTGAAGCTTTCTTT; CDR3aa: CASSLGRNTEAFF
j_gene: TRBJ1-4; d_gene: .; v_gene: TRBV9; abundance: .; CDR3nt: TGTGCCAGCAGCGACGACCAGGCAACTAATGAAAAACTGTTTTTT; CDR3aa: CASSDDQATNEKLFF
j_gene: TRBJ2-1; d_gene: TRBD2; v_gene: TRBV11-2; abundance: .; CDR3nt: TGTGCCAGCAGCCTACTAGCGGGGGGGCCCAATGAGCAGTTCTTC; CDR3aa: CASSLLAGGPNEQFF
j_gene: TRBJ2-7; d_gene: .; v_gene: TRBV7-9; abundance: once; CDR3nt: TGTGCCAGCAGCTTTATTGCCAGGGCAAACGAGCAGTACTTC; CDR3aa: CASSFIARANEQYF
j_gene: TRBJ2-5; d_gene: .; v_gene: TRBV18; abundance: .; CDR3nt: TGTGCCAGCTCACCACGCGGCGAGACCCAGTACTTC; CDR3aa: CASSPRGETQYF
j_gene: TRBJ2-1; d_gene: TRBD2; v_gene: TRBV6-4; abundance: .; CDR3nt: TGTGCCAGCAGTGAGGCTAGCGGTAACAATGAGCAGTTCTTC; CDR3aa: CASSEASGNNEQFF
j_gene: TRBJ1-2; d_gene: .; v_gene: TRBV4-1; abundance: .; CDR3nt: TGCGCCAGCAGCCAAGAAGCGGCCAGTAACTATGGCTACACCTTC; CDR3aa: CASSQEAASNYGYTF
j_gene: TRBJ1-3; d_gene: .; v_gene: TRBV15; abundance: .; CDR3nt: TGTGCCACCAGCAGAGACTTGAGAGACTCTGGAAACACCATATATTTT; CDR3aa: CATSRDLRDSGNTIYF
j_gene: TRBJ1-3; d_gene: .; v_gene: TRBV2; abundance: .; CDR3nt: TGTGCCAGCAGTGAATATGGAAACACCATATATTTT; CDR3aa: CASSEYGNTIYF
j_gene: TRBJ1-3; d_gene: TRBD1; v_gene: TRBV6-5; abundance: .; CDR3nt: TGTGCCAGCAGCTATGACAGGGGGCAAGGAAACACCATATATTTT; CDR3aa: CASSYDRGQGNTIYF
j_gene: TRBJ1-1; d_gene: .; v_gene: TRBV7-9; abundance: .; CDR3nt: TGTGCCAGCAGCTCCATAAGAGGACAGTCCATGAACACTGAAGCTTTCTTT; CDR3aa: CASSSIRGQSMNTEAFF